This T cell receptor beta chain was recorded in a study of blood T cell repertoires in COVID-19. Across the study: T cells, B-cell-depleted T cells, or PBMCs provided the cDNA or gDNA that served as material.

The data were produced by immunoSEQ multiplex PCR, yet TCRdb's version contains in-frame clones alone and is incomplete. The sample has about 220,000 clones, approximately 81% seen once. This CDR3 spans 16 amino acids. Germline CDR1 SGHRS, CDR2 YFSETQ. V was pared by 4 bases and J by 8 bases, with 14 bases of the junction left unmatched. Sequenced material: peripheral blood. The rearrangement links TRBV5-1 to TRBJ2-1; 8 nucleotides align to TRBD2. This TCR was sampled from a woman aged 55-69 years who had recovered from COVID-19. The CDR3 protein is CASSRPGTSEGYEQFF. CDR3 in DNA: TGCGCCAGCAGCCGGCCCGGGACTAGTGAGGGGTATGAGCAGTTCTTC.